This T cell receptor (beta chain) was observed in a study of control samples from healthy donors and cancer patients. About this clone: Distinct nucleotide sequences in the sample also encode this CDR3.

The CDR3 extends over 16 amino acids. Germline V gene lookup returns CDR1 SGHRS and CDR2 YFSETQ. V lost 0 bases and J lost 13; bases outside the gene matches: 16. Measured with immunoSEQ multiplex PCR; TCRdb has only the in-frame clones, and not every one. The sample comprises more than 85,000 clones, roughly 91% of which are singletons, and around 17% rests with the top ten. The sequenced sample consisted of blood. The gene calls are TRBV5-1 and TRBJ2-5, with 9 bases lining up with TRBD2. The TCR originated in a woman between 45 and 60 years old in good health. The CDR3 spells CASSLDSSGRGGPPYF. The CDR3 DNA is TGCGCCAGCAGCTTGGATTCTAGCGGGCGGGGGGGTCCGCCGTACTTC.